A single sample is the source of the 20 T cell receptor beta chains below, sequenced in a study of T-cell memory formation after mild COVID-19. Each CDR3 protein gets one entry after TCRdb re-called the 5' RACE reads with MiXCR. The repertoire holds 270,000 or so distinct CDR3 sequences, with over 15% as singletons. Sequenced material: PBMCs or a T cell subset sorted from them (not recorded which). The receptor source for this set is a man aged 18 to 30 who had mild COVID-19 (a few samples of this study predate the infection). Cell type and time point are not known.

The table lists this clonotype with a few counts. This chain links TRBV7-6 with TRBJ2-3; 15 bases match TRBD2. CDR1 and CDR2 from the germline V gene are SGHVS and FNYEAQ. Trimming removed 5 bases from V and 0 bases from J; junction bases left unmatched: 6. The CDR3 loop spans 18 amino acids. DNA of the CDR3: TGTGCCAGCAGCGGGGGACTAGCGGGGGGTCTTAGCACAGATACGCAGTATTTT. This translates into CASSGGLAGGLSTDTQYF.

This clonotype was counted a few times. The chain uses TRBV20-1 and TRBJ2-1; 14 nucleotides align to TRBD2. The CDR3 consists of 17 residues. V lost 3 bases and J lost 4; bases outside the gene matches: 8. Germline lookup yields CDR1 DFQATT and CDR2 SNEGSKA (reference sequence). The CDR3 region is CSASDPGLAGEYNEQFF. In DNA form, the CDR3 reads TGCAGTGCTAGTGACCCGGGACTAGCGGGGGAGTACAATGAGCAGTTCTTC.

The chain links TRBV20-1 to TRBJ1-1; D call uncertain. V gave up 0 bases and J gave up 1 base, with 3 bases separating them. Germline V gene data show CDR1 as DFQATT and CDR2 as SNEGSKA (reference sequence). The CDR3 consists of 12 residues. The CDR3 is CSARDRNTEAFF. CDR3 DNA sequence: TGCAGTGCTAGAGATCGGAACACTGAAGCTTTCTTT.

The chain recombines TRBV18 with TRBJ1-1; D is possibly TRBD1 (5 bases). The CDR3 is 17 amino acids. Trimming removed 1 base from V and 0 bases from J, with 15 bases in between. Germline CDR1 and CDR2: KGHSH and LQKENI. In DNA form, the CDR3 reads TGTGCCAGCTCACCACAAAAGGGACGGTTGATGAACACTGAAGCTTTCTTT. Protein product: CASSPQKGRLMNTEAFF.

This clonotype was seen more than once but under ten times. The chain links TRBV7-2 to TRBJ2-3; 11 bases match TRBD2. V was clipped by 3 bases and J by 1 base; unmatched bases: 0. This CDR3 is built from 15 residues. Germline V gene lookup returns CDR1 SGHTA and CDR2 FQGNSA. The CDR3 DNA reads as TGTGCCAGCAGCTTTAGCGGGGGGGGCACAGATACGCAGTATTTT. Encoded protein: CASSFSGGGTDTQYF.

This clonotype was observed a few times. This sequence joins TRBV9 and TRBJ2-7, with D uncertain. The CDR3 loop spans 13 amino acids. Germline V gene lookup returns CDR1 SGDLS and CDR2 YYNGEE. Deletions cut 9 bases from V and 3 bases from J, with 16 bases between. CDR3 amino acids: CAKSPERNYEQYV. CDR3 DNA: TGTGCCAAATCGCCCGAGCGTAACTACGAGCAGTACGTC.

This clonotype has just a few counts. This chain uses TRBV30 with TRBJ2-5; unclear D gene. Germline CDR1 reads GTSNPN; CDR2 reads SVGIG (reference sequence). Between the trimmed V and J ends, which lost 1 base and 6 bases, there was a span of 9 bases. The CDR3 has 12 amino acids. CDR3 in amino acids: CAWSDSFQTQYF. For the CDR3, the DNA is TGTGCCTGGAGTGATTCTTTCCAGACCCAGTACTTC.

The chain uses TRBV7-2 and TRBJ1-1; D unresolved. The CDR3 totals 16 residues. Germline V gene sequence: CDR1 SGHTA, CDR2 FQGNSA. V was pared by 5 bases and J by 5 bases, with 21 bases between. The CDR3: CASSHPAPGTSTEAFF. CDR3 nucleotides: TGTGCCAGCAGCCACCCAGCCCCAGGTACGTCGACTGAAGCTTTCTTT.

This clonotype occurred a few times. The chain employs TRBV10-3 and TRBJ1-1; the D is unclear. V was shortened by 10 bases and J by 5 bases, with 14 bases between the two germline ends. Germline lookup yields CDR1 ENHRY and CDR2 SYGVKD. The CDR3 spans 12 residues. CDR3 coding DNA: TGTGCCACCCAAATAGGGAGGACTGAAGCTTTCTTT. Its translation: CATQIGRTEAFF.

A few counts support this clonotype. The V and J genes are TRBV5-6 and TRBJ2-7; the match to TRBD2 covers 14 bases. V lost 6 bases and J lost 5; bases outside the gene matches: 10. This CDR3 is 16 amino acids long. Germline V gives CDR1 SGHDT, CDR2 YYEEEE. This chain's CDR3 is CASMQRGTSGGDEQYV. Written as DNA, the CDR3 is TGTGCCAGCATGCAGAGGGGGACTAGCGGGGGTGACGAGCAGTACGTC.

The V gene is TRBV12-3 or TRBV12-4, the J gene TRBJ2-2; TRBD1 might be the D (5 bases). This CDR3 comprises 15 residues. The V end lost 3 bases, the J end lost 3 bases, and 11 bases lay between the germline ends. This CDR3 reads CASSFRARDTGELFF. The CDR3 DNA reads TGTGCCAGCAGTTTCAGGGCCCGGGACACCGGGGAGCTGTTTTTT.

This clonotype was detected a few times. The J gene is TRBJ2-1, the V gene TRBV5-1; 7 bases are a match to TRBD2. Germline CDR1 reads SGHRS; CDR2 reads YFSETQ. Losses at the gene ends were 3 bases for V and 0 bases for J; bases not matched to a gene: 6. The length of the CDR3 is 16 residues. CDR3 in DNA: TGCGCCAGCAGCTGGGCATGGGACTACTCCTACAATGAGCAGTTCTTC. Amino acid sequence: CASSWAWDYSYNEQFF.

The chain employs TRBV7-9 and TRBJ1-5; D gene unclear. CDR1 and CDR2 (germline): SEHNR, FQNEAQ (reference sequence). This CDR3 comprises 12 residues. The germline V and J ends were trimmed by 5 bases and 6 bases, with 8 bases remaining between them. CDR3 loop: CASSPLAQPQHF. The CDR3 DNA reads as TGTGCCAGCAGCCCCCTGGCTCAGCCCCAGCATTTT.

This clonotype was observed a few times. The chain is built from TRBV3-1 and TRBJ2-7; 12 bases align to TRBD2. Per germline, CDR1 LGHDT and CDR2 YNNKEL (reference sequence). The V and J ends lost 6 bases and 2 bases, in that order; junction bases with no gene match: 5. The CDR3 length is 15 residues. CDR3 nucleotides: TGTGCCAGCAGAGCTTCTAGCGGGGGGGCCTACGAGCAGTACTTC. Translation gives CASRASSGGAYEQYF.

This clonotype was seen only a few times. The CDR3 DNA sequence: TGTGCCAGCAGCTTTGCCGGCACTGAAGCTTTCTTT. Its protein is CASSFAGTEAFF. The chain carries TRBV7-6 and TRBJ1-1, with D unresolved. The germline gives CDR1 SGHVS, CDR2 FNYEAQ. Trimming took off 3 bases at V and 4 bases at J, with 6 bases between the two ends. The CDR3 is made up of 12 amino acids. Full variable domain (rest looked up from reference TRBV7-6 and TRBJ1-1): GAGVSQSPRYKVTKRGQDVALRCDPISGHVSLYWYRQALGQGPEFLTYFNYEAQQDKSGLPNDRFSAERPEGSISTLTIQRTEQRDSAMYRCASSFAGTEAFFGQGTRLTVV.

The CDR3 nucleotides read TGCAGTGCAAGGTCCTACTCAGGGGAAAAACTGTTTTTT. Protein: CSARSYSGEKLFF. The rearrangement links TRBV20-1 to TRBJ1-4, with a possible D match to TRBD1 (5 bases). Trimming cost V 6 bases and J 8 bases, with 16 bases left between them. From germline, CDR1 is DFQATT and CDR2 SNEGSKA (reference sequence). The CDR3 contains 13 residues.

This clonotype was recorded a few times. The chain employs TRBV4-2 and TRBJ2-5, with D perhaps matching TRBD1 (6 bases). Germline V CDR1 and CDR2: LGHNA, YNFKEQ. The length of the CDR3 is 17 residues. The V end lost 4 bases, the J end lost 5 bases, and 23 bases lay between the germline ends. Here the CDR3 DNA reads TGTGCCAGCAGCCCCACCGGACAGCCCGACACCGGCGAGACCCAGTACTTC. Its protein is CASSPTGQPDTGETQYF.

CDR3 protein: CASSSQQESGYTF. The CDR3 coding sequence is TGTGCCAGCAGCTCGCAACAGGAGAGCGGCTACACCTTC. The chain has TRBV5-4 and TRBJ1-2, with D tentatively TRBD1 (5 bases). The V gene's germline CDR1 is SGHNT and CDR2 YYREEE (reference sequence). V was trimmed by 3 bases and J by 8 bases, leaving 14 bases between them. This CDR3 contains 13 residues.

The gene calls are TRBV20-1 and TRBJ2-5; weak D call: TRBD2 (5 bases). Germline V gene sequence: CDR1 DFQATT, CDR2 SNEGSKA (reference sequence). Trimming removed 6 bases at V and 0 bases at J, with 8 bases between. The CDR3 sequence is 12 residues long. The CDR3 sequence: CSAPEDQETQYF. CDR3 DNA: TGCAGTGCCCCGGAGGACCAAGAGACCCAGTACTTC.

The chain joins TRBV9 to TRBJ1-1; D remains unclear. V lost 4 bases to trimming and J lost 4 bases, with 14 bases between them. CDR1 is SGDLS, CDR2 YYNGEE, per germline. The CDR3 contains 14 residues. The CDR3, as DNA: TGTGCCAGCAGCTCAAGGACGGTAGGCACTGAAGCTTTCTTT. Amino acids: CASSSRTVGTEAFF.